Presented here are 8 T cell receptor beta chains from one specimen sequenced in a study of cytomegalovirus exposure and HLA in healthy donors. Primers: 60 Vbeta forward and 13 Jbeta reverse. The method was immunoSEQ multiplex PCR; TCRdb's version includes in-frame clones alone and lacks a portion of them. The repertoire holds around 190,000 clones, with around 87% as singletons. Sequenced: PBMCs. The receptors stem from a boy younger than 10 in good health and CMV-seronegative.

This chain connects TRBV28 to TRBJ2-3; TRBD1 might be the D (5 bases). V was trimmed by 5 bases and J by 6 bases, leaving 15 bases between them. Germline-derived CDR1 and CDR2 are MDHEN and SYDVKM. The CDR3 covers 14 residues. The CDR3: CASSVSGLTDTQYF. CDR3 DNA: TGTGCCAGCAGTGTCTCAGGGTTAACGGATACGCAGTATTTT.

This clone has a handful of counts. The chain combines TRBV7-9 with TRBJ1-5; possibly TRBD1 for D (6 bases). The CDR3 is made up of 14 amino acids. With 5 bases removed from V and 5 bases from J, the gap between germline ends came to 13 bases. The germline gives CDR1 SEHNR, CDR2 FQNEAQ (reference sequence). CDR3 nucleotide sequence: TGTGCCAGCAGCCCCGGGGGGGCGGATCAGCCCCAGCATTTT. Translation: CASSPGGADQPQHF.

The DNA for the CDR3 is TGTGCCAGCGGGAGATTGGACCAGCAGTTCTTC. Translation: CASGRLDQQFF. J is TRBJ2-1 and V is TRBV9, with TRBD2 as a possible D gene (5 bases). Germline V CDR1 and CDR2: SGDLS, YYNGEE. Deletions cut 7 bases from V and 11 bases from J, with 13 bases between. CDR3 size: 11 residues.

The genes are TRBV6-6 and TRBJ2-5; D is perhaps TRBD2 (6 bases). The DNA end lines up better with TRBJ2-7; the J call may be wrong. In germline, CDR1 is MNHNY, CDR2 SVGAGI (reference sequence). This CDR3 spans 13 amino acids. As DNA, the CDR3 is TGTGCCAGCAGTAGGGACTGGGGAGACGAGCAGTACTTC. Protein sequence: CASSRDWGDEQYF.

The V and J genes are TRBV9 and TRBJ2-2; perhaps TRBD2 as D (6 bases). V was clipped by 4 bases and J by 10 bases, with 17 bases between them. Germline lookup yields CDR1 SGDLS and CDR2 YYNGEE. This CDR3 has 14 residues. CDR3 DNA: TGTGCCAGCAGCCCACGCCGGGAGCGTGCGGAGCTGTTTTTT. Translated, it gives CASSPRRERAELFF. The variable domain in full, completed from reference TRBV9 and TRBJ2-2, reads DSGVTQTPKHLITATGQRVTLRCSPRSGDLSVYWYQQSLDQGLQFLIQYYNGEERAKGNILERFSAQQFPDLHSELNLSSLELGDSALYFCASSPRRERAELFFGEGSRLTVL.

This chain links TRBV4-2 with TRBJ2-2; TRBD1 agrees at 7 bases. The V segment lost 1 base and the J segment 3 bases; nucleotides outside the gene matches: 8. The CDR3 is 17 amino acids. From germline, CDR1 is LGHNA and CDR2 YNFKEQ. The CDR3 DNA follows: TGTGCCAGCAGCCAAGTCACCGGGACAGTGTACACCGGGGAGCTGTTTTTT. Protein product: CASSQVTGTVYTGELFF.

This chain uses TRBV30 with TRBJ2-5; TRBD2 matches at 8 bases. The CDR3 runs to 17 residues. Germline assignment: CDR1 GTSNPN and CDR2 SVGIG (reference sequence). Trimming at V came to 0 bases and at J to 5 bases, leaving 14 bases not matched to a gene. The CDR3 loop reads CAWSVRTPLAGGETQYF. The CDR3 nucleotides are TGTGCCTGGAGTGTACGTACCCCTCTAGCGGGCGGGGAGACCCAGTACTTC.

V and J are TRBV5-1 and TRBJ1-2; D gene unclear. This CDR3 comprises 13 residues. The V gene's germline CDR1 is SGHRS and CDR2 YFSETQ. Trimming shortened V by 1 base and J by 8 bases, and 12 bases separated the two germline ends. The CDR3 loop reads CASSLRGPGGYTF. CDR3 DNA sequence: TGCGCCAGCAGCTTGAGAGGGCCAGGCGGCTACACCTTC.